The T cell receptor (beta chain) under discussion was sequenced for a study of Ad26.COV2.S vaccination and SARS-CoV-2 variants. TCRdb keeps only in-frame clones here, not all; method: immunoSEQ multiplex PCR. This repertoire shows hundreds of thousands of clones, roughly 90% found once; its top ten account for roughly 1.5%. Trimming removed 3 bases from V and 4 bases from J, with 15 bases in between. This CDR3 has 15 amino acids. Looked up from germline, CDR1 is DFQATT and CDR2 is SNEGSKA (reference sequence). This clone was found a few times. No antigen is known for it. The treatment is: over 15 received Ad26.COV2.S at low or high dose, single or two shots; a few received placebo; per-sample allocation not given. Sampling took place 63 days after the first vaccine or placebo injection. Boston supplied an adult donor aged 18-55 years. Regarding the study as a whole: TCR breadth and depth estimates may have understated total T cell responses.

The TCR originated in a person aged 18 to 59 who received the Ad26.COV2.S COVID-19 vaccine or a placebo. The chain recombines TRBV20-1 with TRBJ2-2; D is undetermined. The input for sequencing was peripheral blood, taken in a trial of Ad26.COV2.S vaccine versus placebo. The CDR3 sequence: CSASTPGYLTGELFF. The CDR3 DNA reads as TGCAGTGCTAGTACCCCGGGCTACCTCACCGGGGAGCTGTTTTTT.